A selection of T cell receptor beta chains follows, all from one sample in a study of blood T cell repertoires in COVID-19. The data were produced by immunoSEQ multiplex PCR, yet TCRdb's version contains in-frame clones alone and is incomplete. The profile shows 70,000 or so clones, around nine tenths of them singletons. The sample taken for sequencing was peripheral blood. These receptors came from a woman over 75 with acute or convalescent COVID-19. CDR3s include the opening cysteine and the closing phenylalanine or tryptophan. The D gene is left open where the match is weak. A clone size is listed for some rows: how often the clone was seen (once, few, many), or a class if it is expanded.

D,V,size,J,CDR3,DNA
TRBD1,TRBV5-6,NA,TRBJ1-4,CASSWGTGSNEKLFF,TGTGCCAGCAGCTGGGGGACAGGGAGCAATGAAAAACTGTTTTTT
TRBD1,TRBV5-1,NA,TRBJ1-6,CASSSGTAYNSPLHF,TGCGCCAGCAGCTCCGGGACAGCGTATAATTCACCCCTCCACTTT
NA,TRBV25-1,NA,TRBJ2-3,CASSKGLGNLGADTQYF,TGTGCCAGCAGTAAGGGACTGGGTAACCTGGGCGCAGATACGCAGTATTTT
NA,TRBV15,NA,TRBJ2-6,CATSRDQGPGGANVLTF,TGTGCCACCAGCAGAGATCAGGGGCCTGGTGGGGCCAACGTCCTGACTTTC
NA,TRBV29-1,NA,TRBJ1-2,CSGDTGNYGYTF,TGCAGCGGGGATACAGGGAACTATGGCTACACCTTC
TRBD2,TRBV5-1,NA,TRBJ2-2,CASSSMREYGGELFF,TGCGCCAGCAGCTCCATGCGGGAGTATGGCGGGGAGCTGTTTTTT
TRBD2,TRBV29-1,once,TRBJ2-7,CSVGAGVHEQYF,TGCAGCGTTGGAGCGGGAGTCCACGAGCAGTACTTC
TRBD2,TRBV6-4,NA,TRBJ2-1,CASSDVGGNNEQFF,TGTGCCAGCAGTGATGTCGGGGGGAACAATGAGCAGTTCTTC
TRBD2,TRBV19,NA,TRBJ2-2,CASSTPSGGSGAGELFF,TGTGCCAGTAGTACCCCTAGCGGGGGGTCCGGGGCCGGGGAGCTGTTTTTT
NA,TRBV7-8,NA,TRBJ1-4,CASSLQGPSFRLWGKLFF,TGTGCCAGCAGCTTACAGGGGCCGAGTTTCAGGTTATGGGGAAAACTGTTTTTT
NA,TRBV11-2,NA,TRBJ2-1,CASSLVGVRNEQFF,TGTGCCAGCAGCTTAGTAGGGGTACGTAATGAGCAGTTCTTC
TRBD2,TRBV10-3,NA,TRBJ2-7,CAIRGGERAYEQYF,TGTGCCATCCGGGGGGGGGAGAGGGCTTACGAGCAGTACTTC
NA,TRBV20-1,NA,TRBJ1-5,CSASRTEVGGGSQPQHF,TGCAGTGCTAGTCGGACGGAGGTCGGGGGAGGGAGTCAGCCCCAGCATTTT
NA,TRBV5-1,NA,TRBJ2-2,CASFPGVDTGELFF,TGCGCCAGCTTCCCCGGAGTCGACACCGGGGAGCTGTTTTTT
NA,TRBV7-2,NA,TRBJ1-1,CASSLGRRNTEAFF,TGTGCCAGCAGCTTAGGGAGGCGTAACACTGAAGCTTTCTTT
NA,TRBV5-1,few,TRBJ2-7,CASSLAGDGVYEQYF,TGCGCCAGCAGCTTGGCCGGCGACGGGGTCTACGAGCAGTACTTC
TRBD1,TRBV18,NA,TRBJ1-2,CASSPGTGDWDGYTF,TGTGCCAGCTCACCCGGGACAGGGGATTGGGATGGCTACACCTTC
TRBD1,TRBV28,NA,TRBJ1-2,CASSFHRPWTGGSYGYTF,TGTGCCAGCAGTTTCCACCGGCCTTGGACAGGGGGCAGCTATGGCTACACCTTC
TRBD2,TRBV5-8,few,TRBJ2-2,CASSFIAGVSTGELFF,TGTGCCAGCAGCTTCATTGCGGGAGTGTCGACCGGGGAGCTGTTTTTT
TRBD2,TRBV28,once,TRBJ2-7,CASSLNPAGTYEQYF,TGTGCCAGCAGTTTAAATCCAGCGGGGACCTACGAGCAGTACTTC
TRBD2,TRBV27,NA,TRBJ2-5,CASRSGTRESETQYF,TGTGCCAGCAGATCCGGGACTAGGGAGTCGGAGACCCAGTACTTC
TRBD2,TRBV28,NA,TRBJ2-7,CASRRTSGGPGRQYF,TGTGCCAGCAGGCGAACTAGCGGGGGGCCCGGAAGGCAGTACTTC
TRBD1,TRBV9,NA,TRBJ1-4,CASSVGGQMGEKLFF,TGTGCCAGCAGCGTAGGGGGACAGATGGGGGAAAAACTGTTTTTT
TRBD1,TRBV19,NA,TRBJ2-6,CASTTGVGANVLTF,TGTGCCAGTACGACAGGGGTTGGGGCCAACGTCCTGACTTTC
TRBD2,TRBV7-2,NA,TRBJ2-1,CASSLQRDSYNEQFF,TGTGCCAGCAGCTTACAGCGGGACTCCTACAATGAGCAGTTCTTC
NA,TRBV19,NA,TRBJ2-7,CASSPGYEQYF,TGTGCCAGTAGTCCAGGGTACGAGCAGTACTTC
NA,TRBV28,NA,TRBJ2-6,CASSLAHAFGANVLTF,TGTGCCAGCAGTTTAGCTCATGCGTTCGGGGCCAACGTCCTGACTTTC
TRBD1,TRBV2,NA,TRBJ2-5,CASSGGTGRGETQYF,TGTGCCAGCAGCGGAGGGACAGGGCGGGGAGAGACCCAGTACTTC
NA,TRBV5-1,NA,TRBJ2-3,CASSPVAGRSDTQYF,TGCGCCAGCAGCCCCGTGGCAGGGCGGTCAGATACGCAGTATTTT
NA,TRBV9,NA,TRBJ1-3,CASSPTVNAGNTIYF,TGTGCCAGCAGCCCTACAGTAAATGCTGGAAACACCATATATTTT
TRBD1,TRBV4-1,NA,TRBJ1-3,CASSQAGTGGAFGNTIYF,TGCGCCAGCAGCCAAGCCGGGACAGGGGGCGCCTTTGGAAACACCATATATTTT
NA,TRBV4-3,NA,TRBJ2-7,CASSRRKGDEQYF,TGCGCCAGCAGCCGCAGGAAAGGGGACGAGCAGTACTTC
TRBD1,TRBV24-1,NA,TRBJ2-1,CATSDSGTGASNEQFF,TGTGCCACCAGTGATTCCGGGACAGGGGCTTCGAATGAGCAGTTCTTC
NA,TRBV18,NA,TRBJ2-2,CASSPSQGNTGELFF,TGTGCCAGCTCACCGTCACAGGGGAACACCGGGGAGCTGTTTTTT
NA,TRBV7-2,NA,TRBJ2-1,CASSLAFRSQFF,TGTGCCAGCAGCTTAGCTTTCCGTAGCCAGTTCTTC
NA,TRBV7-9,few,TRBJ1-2,CASSLGGTRVRYGYTF,TGTGCCAGCAGCCTCGGGGGGACAAGGGTTCGCTATGGCTACACCTTC
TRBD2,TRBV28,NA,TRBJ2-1,CASRPPGLVNSEQFF,TGTGCCAGCAGACCACCGGGACTAGTGAACAGTGAGCAGTTCTTC
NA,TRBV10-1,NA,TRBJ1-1,CASSGEMNTEAFF,TGCGCCAGCAGTGGGGAGATGAACACTGAAGCTTTCTTT
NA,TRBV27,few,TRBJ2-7,CASGYLDRAYEQYF,TGTGCCAGCGGCTATTTAGACAGAGCCTACGAGCAGTACTTC
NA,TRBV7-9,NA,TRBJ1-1,CASSLVQGMNTEAFF,TGTGCCAGCAGCTTAGTTCAGGGAATGAACACTGAAGCTTTCTTT
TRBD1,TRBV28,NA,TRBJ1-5,CASSSTGIHYSNQPQHF,TGTGCCAGCAGTTCGACAGGGATCCACTATAGCAATCAGCCCCAGCATTTT
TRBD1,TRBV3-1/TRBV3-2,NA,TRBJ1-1,CASSRGGGTEAFF,TGTGCCAGCAGTAGAGGGGGCGGCACTGAAGCTTTCTTT
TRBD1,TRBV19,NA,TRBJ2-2,CASNRGAAGQGRSGELFF,TGTGCCAGTAATAGAGGCGCGGCTGGACAGGGACGGAGCGGGGAGCTGTTTTTT
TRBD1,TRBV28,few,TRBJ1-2,CASSKNDDRGNYGYTF,TGTGCCAGCAGTAAAAACGATGACAGGGGTAACTATGGCTACACCTTC
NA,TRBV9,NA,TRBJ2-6,CASSPFPSGANVLTF,TGTGCCAGCAGCCCCTTCCCCTCTGGGGCCAACGTCCTGACTTTC
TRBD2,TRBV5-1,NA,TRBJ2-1,CASSLFSGRDEQFF,TGCGCCAGCAGCTTGTTTAGCGGGAGGGATGAGCAGTTCTTC
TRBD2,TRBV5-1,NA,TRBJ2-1,CASSLVGLGMGSYNEQFF,TGCGCCAGCAGCTTGGTTGGACTAGGGATGGGATCCTACAATGAGCAGTTCTTC
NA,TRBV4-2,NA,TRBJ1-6,CASSQVAAPSNSPLHF,TGTGCCAGCAGCCAGGTCGCGGCGCCTTCTAATTCACCCCTCCACTTT
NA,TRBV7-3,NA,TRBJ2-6,CASSLTSRTSGANVLTF,TGTGCCAGCAGCTTAACATCGCGTACCTCTGGGGCCAACGTCCTGACTTTC
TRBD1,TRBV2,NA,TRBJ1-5,CASTEQTGGNQPQHF,TGTGCCAGCACCGAACAAACAGGGGGGAATCAGCCCCAGCATTTT
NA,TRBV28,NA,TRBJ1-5,CASSSDSLNQPQHF,TGTGCCAGCAGTAGCGACAGTCTAAATCAGCCCCAGCATTTT